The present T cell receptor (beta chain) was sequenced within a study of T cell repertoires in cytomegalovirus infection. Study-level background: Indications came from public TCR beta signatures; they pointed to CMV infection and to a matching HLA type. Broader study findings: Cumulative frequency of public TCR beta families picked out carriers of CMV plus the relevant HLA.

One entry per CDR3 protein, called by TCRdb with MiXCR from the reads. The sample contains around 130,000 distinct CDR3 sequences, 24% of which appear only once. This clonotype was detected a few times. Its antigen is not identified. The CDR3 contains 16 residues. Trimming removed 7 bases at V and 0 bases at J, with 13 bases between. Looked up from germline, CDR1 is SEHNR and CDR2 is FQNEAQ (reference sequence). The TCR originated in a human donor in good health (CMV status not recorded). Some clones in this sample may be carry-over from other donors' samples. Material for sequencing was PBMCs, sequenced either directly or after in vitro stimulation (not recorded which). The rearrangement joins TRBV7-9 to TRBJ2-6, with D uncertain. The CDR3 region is CASTLGANSGANVLTF. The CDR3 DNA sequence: TGTGCCAGCACCCTGGGTGCTAACTCTGGGGCCAACGTCCTGACTTTC.